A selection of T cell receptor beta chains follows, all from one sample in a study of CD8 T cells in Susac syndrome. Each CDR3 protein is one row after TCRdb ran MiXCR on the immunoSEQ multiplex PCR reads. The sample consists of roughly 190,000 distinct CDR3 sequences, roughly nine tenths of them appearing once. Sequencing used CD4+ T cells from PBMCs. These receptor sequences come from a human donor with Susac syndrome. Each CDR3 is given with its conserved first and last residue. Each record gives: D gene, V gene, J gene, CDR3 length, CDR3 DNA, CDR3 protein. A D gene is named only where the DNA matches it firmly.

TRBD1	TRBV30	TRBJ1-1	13	TGTGCCTGGATAGGACAGGGTGGCGCTGAAGCTTTCTTT	CAWIGQGGAEAFF
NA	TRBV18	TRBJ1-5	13	TGTGCCAGCTCACCAGGGGAGAGGCAGCCCCAGCATTTT	CASSPGERQPQHF
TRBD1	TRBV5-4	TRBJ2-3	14	TGTGCCAGCAGCACGGGACAGGGAAGGGATACGCAGTATTTT	CASSTGQGRDTQYF
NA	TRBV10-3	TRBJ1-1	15	TGTGCCATCAGTGCCCCACAGGGCCCGGACACTGAAGCTTTCTTT	CAISAPQGPDTEAFF
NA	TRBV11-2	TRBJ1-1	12	TGTGCCAGCAGCTCCCTGGGAGGGCAGGCTTTCTTT	CASSSLGGQAFF
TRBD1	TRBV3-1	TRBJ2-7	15	TGTGCCAGCAGCCCACGGACAGGGGGCTTGTACGAGCAGTACTTC	CASSPRTGGLYEQYF
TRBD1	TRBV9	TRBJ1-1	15	TGTGCCAGCAGCGTAGCCGGGACAGGGACCACTGAAGCTTTCTTT	CASSVAGTGTTEAFF
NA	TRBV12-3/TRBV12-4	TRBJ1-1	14	TGTGCCAGCAGGCCGACAGAGATGAACACTGAAGCTTTCTTT	CASRPTEMNTEAFF
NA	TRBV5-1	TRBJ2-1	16	TGCGCCAGCAGCTTTATGGCTAGCGAGACTTGGGATGAGCAGTTCTTC	CASSFMASETWDEQFF
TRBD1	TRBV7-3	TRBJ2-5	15	TGTGCCAGCAGCTGGACAGGGGGCATGGGAGAGACCCAGTACTTC	CASSWTGGMGETQYF
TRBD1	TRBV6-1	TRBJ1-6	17	TGTGCCAGCAGTGAAGCGCTTTCTACAGGGGTAAATTCACCCCTCCACTTT	CASSEALSTGVNSPLHF
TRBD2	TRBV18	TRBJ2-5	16	TGTGCCAGCTCGATGGAACTAGCGGGGAACCAAGAGACCCAGTACTTC	CASSMELAGNQETQYF
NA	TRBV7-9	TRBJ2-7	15	TGTGCCAGCAGCTCCCAAGGGACTCATGGCTACGAGCAGTACTTC	CASSSQGTHGYEQYF